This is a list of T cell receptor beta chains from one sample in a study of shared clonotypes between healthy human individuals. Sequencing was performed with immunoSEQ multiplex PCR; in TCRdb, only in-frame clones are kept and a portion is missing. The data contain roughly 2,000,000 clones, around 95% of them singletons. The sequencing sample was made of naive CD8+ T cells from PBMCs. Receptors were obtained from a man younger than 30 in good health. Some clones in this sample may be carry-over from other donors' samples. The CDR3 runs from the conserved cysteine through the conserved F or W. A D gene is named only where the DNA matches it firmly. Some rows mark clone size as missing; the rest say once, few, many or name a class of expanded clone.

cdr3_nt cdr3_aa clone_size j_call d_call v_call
TGTGCCAGCAGTTTCCCAGTCAAGGGAGAGACCCAGTACTTC CASSFPVKGETQYF - TRBJ2-5 - TRBV28
TGCGCCAGCAGCCAGACCGACAGGAATCAGCCCCAGCATTTT CASSQTDRNQPQHF - TRBJ1-5 - TRBV4-1
TGTGCCAGCAGTCCAGGGACAGGAATGAACACTGAAGCTTTCTTT CASSPGTGMNTEAFF - TRBJ1-1 TRBD1 TRBV27
TGTGCCAGCAGTCAGACAGGGGAGGCCTACGAGCAGTACTTC CASSQTGEAYEQYF - TRBJ2-7 TRBD1 TRBV28
TGTGCCAGCAGCGTACGTCCCGGGACAGGGTCGGGTGGCTACACCTTC CASSVRPGTGSGGYTF - TRBJ1-2 TRBD1 TRBV9
TGCAGCGTGATAGGGGGCCACTCTGGAAACACCATATATTTT CSVIGGHSGNTIYF - TRBJ1-3 TRBD1 TRBV29-1
TGTGCCAGCAGTTTAGTGTTGGGGAGCTCTGGGGCCAACGTCCTGACTTTC CASSLVLGSSGANVLTF once TRBJ2-6 - TRBV27
TGTGCCAGCACCCCCCTGGGCGCGCCTTATGGCTACACCTTC CASTPLGAPYGYTF - TRBJ1-2 - TRBV7-2
TGCGCCAGCAGCCAAGATGAGAGCGGGAGGATGTTTGAGCAGTTCTTC CASSQDESGRMFEQFF - TRBJ2-1 TRBD2 TRBV4-1
TGTGCCAGTTTCCGAGGGGACAGGGGGTCCAATCAGCCCCAGCATTTT CASFRGDRGSNQPQHF - TRBJ1-5 TRBD1 TRBV28
TGTGCCAGCAGTTCGCCCTTGGACGGAAAACTGTTTTTT CASSSPLDGKLFF - TRBJ1-4 - TRBV28
TGTGCCAGCAGCTCCCCCAGGCGCGATCTAGCTAACTATGGCTACACCTTC CASSSPRRDLANYGYTF - TRBJ1-2 - TRBV7-9
TGTGCCAGCCGGGGCCTTAGTCCTACCTACAATGAGCAGTTCTTC CASRGLSPTYNEQFF - TRBJ2-1 - TRBV6-1
TGTGCCAGCAGCCTTAGGGGAAACGGGGAGCTGTTTTTT CASSLRGNGELFF - TRBJ2-2 - TRBV7-9
TGTGCCAGCAGCTTGCTAGCGGGAGGGGTCTACGAGCAGTACTTC CASSLLAGGVYEQYF - TRBJ2-7 TRBD2 TRBV7-6
TGTGCCAGCAGTTTACCCGGGACAGGCTCCTACGAGCAGTACTTC CASSLPGTGSYEQYF - TRBJ2-7 TRBD1 TRBV28
TGTGCCAGCAGTGAATTGGGGGGAGGTCAGCCCCAGCATTTT CASSELGGGQPQHF - TRBJ1-5 - TRBV2